These 14 T cell receptor beta chains share one sample of origin, sequenced in a study of type 1 regulatory T cells. The antigens these receptors bind are not known. TCRdb fed the reads into MiXCR, producing one record per CDR3 protein. The profile shows about 42,000 distinct CDR3 sequences, more than 10% of them singletons. The sequencing input was cultured non-Tr1 T cells, either the whole culture or a sorted T cell fraction (not recorded which). These receptors originate from a human donor in good health.

This clonotype was counted at least ten times. Sequence at one end of the junction differs from germline and may be a read error. The gene calls are TRBV4-3 and TRBJ2-4; a weak D match, TRBD2 (5 bases). The CDR3 is 13 amino acids. Germline V gene sequence: CDR1 LGHNA, CDR2 YSLEER. The CDR3 sequence is CASSQGDRGIQYF. As DNA, the CDR3 is TGTGCCAGCAGCCAAGGCGACCGGGGCATTCAGTACTTC.

This clonotype was observed at least ten times. CDR3 nucleotides: TGTGCCAGCAGCCAAGCGGCGGTACGCGGGGATGAGCAGTTCTTC. Protein sequence: CASSQAAVRGDEQFF. The V gene is TRBV4-2, the J gene TRBJ2-1; possible D gene TRBD2, 6 bases. The CDR3 totals 15 residues. Trimming pared 1 base from V and 8 bases from J, leaving 15 bases between. The germline gives CDR1 LGHNA, CDR2 YNFKEQ.

The V gene is TRBV12-3 or TRBV12-4, the J gene TRBJ2-2; TRBD2 matches 7 bases. The CDR3 loop spans 15 amino acids. Unmatched junction bases numbered 7, after V lost 7 bases and J lost 2 bases. CDR3 protein: CASKYGGINTGELFF. The CDR3 DNA reads as TGTGCCAGCAAATACGGGGGGATCAACACCGGGGAGCTGTTTTTT.

This clonotype was seen at least ten times. The rearrangement uses TRBV5-1 and TRBJ2-1, with TRBD2 as a possible D gene (6 bases). Trimming left V 4 bases short and J 5 bases short, with 13 bases between. CDR1 and CDR2 from the germline V gene are SGHRS and YFSETQ. The CDR3 consists of 14 residues. The CDR3 DNA sequence: TGCGCCAGCAGCCTCGGTAGCGGCAACAATGAGCAGTTCTTC. This gives the protein CASSLGSGNNEQFF.

The chain has TRBV12-3 or TRBV12-4 and TRBJ2-3; the D gene is possibly TRBD1 (5 bases). The V end lost 2 bases, the J end lost 6 bases, and 9 bases lay between the germline ends. CDR3 size: 13 residues. CDR3 sequence reads: CASSLSGLDTQYF. The CDR3 DNA reads as TGTGCCAGCAGTTTATCAGGGCTTGATACGCAGTATTTT.

This clonotype was seen many times. This chain links TRBV7-8 with TRBJ1-1, with unresolved D. The CDR3 runs 14 residues. V was cut by 5 bases and J by 0 bases, with 10 bases left in between. CDR1 is SGHVS and CDR2 is FQNEAQ in the germline V gene. CDR3 nucleotides: TGTGCCAGCAGCCTGGAACTCTTGAACACTGAAGCTTTCTTT. Its translation is CASSLELLNTEAFF.

V and J are TRBV14 and TRBJ2-7, with D uncertain. Germline V CDR1 and CDR2: SGHDN, FVKESK. The CDR3 sequence is 11 residues long. The V end lost 3 bases, the J end lost 7 bases, and 7 bases lay between the germline ends. CDR3 residues: CASSHLREQYF. The CDR3 DNA follows: TGTGCCAGCAGCCATCTGAGGGAGCAGTACTTC.

Only a few counts were recorded for this clonotype. V is TRBV20-1 and J is TRBJ2-1, with no clear D. V was pared by 2 bases and J by 3 bases, with 11 bases between. The germline V gene has CDR1 DFQATT and CDR2 SNEGSKA (reference sequence). The length of the CDR3 is 14 residues. CDR3 DNA sequence: TGCAGTGCTAGAATCGCCGTTTTCTACAATGAGCAGTTCTTC. It translates to CSARIAVFYNEQFF.

The chain is built from TRBV27 and TRBJ1-6; D is perhaps TRBD1 (5 bases). Germline V lookup: CDR1 MNHEY, CDR2 SMNVEV (reference sequence). CDR3 size: 17 residues. Between the trimmed V and J ends, which lost 7 bases and 6 bases, there was a span of 22 bases. The CDR3 region has the DNA TGTGCCAGCACCCCCCGTCCGTTCAGGGAGCGTAATTCACCCCTCCACTTT. Protein sequence: CASTPRPFRERNSPLHF.

This clonotype was observed a few times. J is TRBJ2-7 and V is TRBV19; D unclear. Germline CDR1 is LNHDA and CDR2 is SQIVND (reference sequence). The CDR3 contains 14 residues. With 3 bases removed from V and 0 bases from J, the gap between germline ends came to 9 bases. The CDR3 reads CASSMSANSYEQYF. In DNA form, the CDR3 reads TGTGCCAGTAGTATGAGCGCGAACTCCTACGAGCAGTACTTC. The variable domain in full, with the rest retrieved from reference TRBV19 and TRBJ2-7, is DGGITQSPKYLFRKEGQNVTLSCEQNLNHDAMYWYRQDPGQGLRLIYYSQIVNDFQKGDIAEGYSVSREKKESFPLTVTSAQKNPTAFYLCASSMSANSYEQYFGPGTRLTVT.

This clonotype has ten or more counts. This rearrangement joins TRBV9 to TRBJ2-3; D possibly matches TRBD1 or TRBD2 (5 bases each). Per the germline V gene, CDR1 is SGDLS and CDR2 is YYNGEE. CDR3 length equals 15 residues. The V gene lost 1 base and the J gene lost 4 bases, with 13 bases spanning the gap. The CDR3 spells CASSVSARGADTQYF. The CDR3 bases are TGTGCCAGCAGCGTATCAGCACGAGGGGCAGATACGCAGTATTTT.

This clonotype was detected only a few times. The J gene is TRBJ1-2, the V gene TRBV20-1, with a weak D call TRBD1 (5 bases). With 6 bases removed from V and 6 bases from J, the gap between germline ends came to 14 bases. The V gene's germline CDR1 is DFQATT and CDR2 SNEGSKA (reference sequence). The CDR3 runs to 12 residues. The CDR3 here is CSADGHPHGYTF. For the CDR3, the DNA is TGCAGTGCCGACGGACACCCACATGGCTACACCTTC.

Ten or more counts support this clonotype. The chain links TRBV12-3 or TRBV12-4 to TRBJ1-5; TRBD1 matches 7 bases. The V and J ends lost 1 base and 9 bases, in that order; junction bases with no gene match: 12. The CDR3 extends over 16 amino acids. CDR3: CASSLEGGTAGVPQHF. Here the CDR3 DNA reads TGTGCCAGCAGTTTAGAGGGGGGGACAGCCGGGGTGCCCCAGCATTTT.

The V and J genes are TRBV19 and TRBJ2-5, with D perhaps matching TRBD1 or TRBD2 (5 bases each). The CDR3 totals 13 residues. Germline values: CDR1 LNHDA, CDR2 SQIVND (reference sequence). Trimming shortened V by 6 bases and J by 1 base, and 9 bases separated the two germline ends. The CDR3 DNA is TGTGCCAGTAGGAGGGGACGCCAAGAGACCCAGTACTTC. The encoded protein is CASRRGRQETQYF.